This record covers a single T cell receptor beta chain. The antigen is not known. This sample is part of a study of CD8+CD57+ T cells in acquired aplastic anemia. Study information: The average for DNA from sorted CD4+ and CD8+ cells was 3.2 ug. Where healthy donors were concerned, CD4+ cells averaged about 11 million reads. Study findings and constraints: With respect to CD8+ Simpson's diversity, patients and controls did not differ significantly.

Profiling that covered TCR beta VDJ and CDR3 relied on genomic DNA as its template. TCRdb redid the calling of the reads with MiXCR, one entry per CDR3 protein. The profile covers 200,000 to 250,000 distinct CDR3 sequences, with 30% to 40% appearing a single time and around 1.1% taken by the ten largest. Looked up from germline, CDR1 is DFQATT and CDR2 is SNEGSKA (reference sequence). Trimming left V 3 bases short and J 6 bases short, with 11 bases between. This CDR3 has 12 residues. Sequencing input: sorted CD4+, CD8+, or CD8+CD57+ T cells (not recorded which) from PBMCs. The source of this sequence is a human donor in good health, serving as a control. The chain recombines TRBV20-1 with TRBJ2-5; no definite D call. Here the CDR3 reads CSARNPQQTQYF. CDR3 nucleotides: TGCAGTGCTAGGAACCCTCAGCAGACCCAGTACTTC.